Below are 16 T cell receptor beta chains sequenced from a single sample in a study of blood T cell repertoires in COVID-19. The table came from immunoSEQ multiplex PCR; TCRdb's copy has only in-frame clones and leaves some out. The table includes over 130,000 clones, more than 60% detected once. Source material: peripheral blood. The receptors derive from a woman aged 45-60 years with active or convalescent COVID-19.

V gene TRBV19 combines with J gene TRBJ1-1; D is unresolved. V dropped 2 bases and J dropped 1 base, with 11 bases sitting between them. Germline assignment: CDR1 LNHDA and CDR2 SQIVND (reference sequence). The CDR3 has 15 amino acids. Written as DNA, the CDR3 is TGTGCCAGTAGTATACCAAATGCGGGGAACACTGAAGCTTTCTTT. As protein: CASSIPNAGNTEAFF.

The chain couples TRBV18 to TRBJ2-1, with 9 bases fitting TRBD1. The CDR3 length is 15 residues. V dropped 3 bases and J dropped 6; count of bases not matched to a gene: 6. CDR1 and CDR2 from the germline V gene are KGHSH and LQKENI. CDR3 bases: TGTGCCAGCTCACCCCGGGACAGGGAAGGCAATGAGCAGTTCTTC. It specifies CASSPRDREGNEQFF.

The V gene is TRBV29-1, the J gene TRBJ2-3, with a weak D call TRBD2 (6 bases). Germline CDR1 and CDR2: SQVTM and ANQGSEA. This CDR3 comprises 16 residues. Trimming took off 5 bases at V and 6 bases at J, with 24 bases between the two ends. This CDR3 reads CSVTPGVVPGRDTQYF. The CDR3 DNA reads TGCAGCGTTACCCCCGGGGTCGTTCCGGGGAGGGATACGCAGTATTTT.

This clone was counted ten times or more. The rearrangement uses TRBV2 and TRBJ1-1; unclear D gene. Germline CDR1 SNHLY, CDR2 FYNNEI. The CDR3 covers 16 residues. The V end was cut by 3 bases, the J end by 10 bases, with 24 bases between. The CDR3 sequence is CASSDIGLLGEYAAFF. DNA for the CDR3: TGTGCCAGCAGTGATATAGGCCTCCTCGGGGAATACGCAGCTTTCTTT.

The J gene is TRBJ2-7, the V gene TRBV7-2; D is unresolved. Germline V gene data show CDR1 as SGHTA and CDR2 as FQGNSA. CDR3 length: 18 residues. V was trimmed by 2 bases and J by 2 bases, leaving 22 bases between them. In DNA, the CDR3 is TGTGCCAGCAGCTTATACCCGACCACCCCCCTCCGGGCCTACGAGCAGTACTTC. Translated: CASSLYPTTPLRAYEQYF.

The gene calls are TRBV7-3 and TRBJ2-3; D is perhaps TRBD2 (6 bases). This CDR3 spans 14 amino acids. Germline V gene data show CDR1 as SGHTA and CDR2 as FQGTGA. The V end lost 2 bases, the J end lost 2 bases, and 8 bases lay between the germline ends. In DNA, the CDR3 is TGTGCCAGCAGCTTAGGCGGGACCACAGATACGCAGTATTTT. This sequence encodes CASSLGGTTDTQYF.

This rearrangement joins TRBV30 to TRBJ2-7; weak D call: TRBD1 (6 bases). The CDR3 runs 12 residues. CDR1 and CDR2 from the germline V gene are GTSNPN and SVGIG (reference sequence). V was shortened by 4 bases and J by 2 bases, with 9 bases between the two germline ends. The CDR3 reads CAWNRVAYEQYF. The CDR3 DNA follows: TGTGCCTGGAACAGGGTCGCCTACGAGCAGTACTTC.

This clone occurred a few times. This chain connects TRBV5-6 to TRBJ1-2; 9 positions match TRBD1. The V and J ends lost 5 bases and 4 bases, in that order; junction bases with no gene match: 3. Germline V gene sequence: CDR1 SGHDT, CDR2 YYEEEE. This CDR3 contains 13 residues. CDR3 coding DNA: TGTGCCAGCAGTAGACAGGGGGTCTATGGCTACACCTTC. This codes for CASSRQGVYGYTF. Using reference TRBV5-6 and TRBJ1-2 for the parts outside the CDR3, the full variable domain is DAGVTQSPTHLIKTRGQQVTLRCSPKSGHDTVSWYQQALGQGPQFIFQYYEEEERQRGNFPDRFSGHQFPNYSSELNVNALLLGDSALYLCASSRQGVYGYTFGSGTRLTVV.

The genes are TRBV7-6 and TRBJ2-1; TRBD2 matches at 8 bases. J lost 9 bases, V lost 3 bases, and 1 base had no gene match. The CDR3 has 12 amino acids. CDR1 is SGHVS and CDR2 is FNYEAQ in the germline V gene. CDR3 DNA: TGTGCCAGCAGCTTTGGGACTAGTGAGCAGTTCTTC. As protein: CASSFGTSEQFF.

The gene calls are TRBV5-1 and TRBJ1-2; 9 nucleotides match TRBD1. This CDR3 is 15 amino acids long. V lost 4 bases to trimming and J lost 4 bases; unmatched junction nucleotides: 8. Looked up from germline, CDR1 is SGHRS and CDR2 is YFSETQ. The DNA of the CDR3 is TGCGCCAGCAGCCCGGACAGGGGAGCGGGCTATGGCTACACCTTC. Protein product: CASSPDRGAGYGYTF.

This sequence joins TRBV5-1 and TRBJ2-7; 14 nucleotides align to TRBD2. This CDR3 region has 15 residues. J lost 5 bases, V lost 3 bases, and 4 bases had no gene match. Germline CDR1 SGHRS, CDR2 YFSETQ. The CDR3, as DNA: TGCGCCAGCAGCTGGACTAGCGGGAGGACGGACGAGCAGTACTTC. Translated, it gives CASSWTSGRTDEQYF.

This clone has just one count. The chain links TRBV29-1 to TRBJ2-7; TRBD1 might be the D (6 bases). The CDR3 runs 14 residues. CDR1 is SQVTM, CDR2 ANQGSEA, per germline. V shed 4 bases and J shed 3 bases, with 16 bases lying between them. CDR3 nucleotides: TGCAGCGTTGGGGGGCAGGGCTTAATCTACGAGCAGTACTTC. Translated, it gives CSVGGQGLIYEQYF.

The chain recombines TRBV3-1 (or the pseudogene TRBV3-2) with TRBJ2-5; no clear D. Germline V gene data show CDR1 as LGHDT and CDR2 as YNNKEL (reference sequence). V was shortened by 0 bases and J by 1 base, with 6 bases between the two germline ends. The CDR3 spans 14 residues. CDR3 amino acids: CASSQDVAQETQYF. As DNA, the CDR3 is TGTGCCAGCAGCCAAGATGTAGCCCAAGAGACCCAGTACTTC.

The chain recombines TRBV11-3 with TRBJ2-2, with D perhaps matching TRBD2 (6 bases). Trimming took off 5 bases at V and 7 bases at J, with 17 bases between the two ends. CDR1 and CDR2 (germline): SGHNT, YENEEA. This CDR3 comprises 15 residues. The CDR3 bases are TGTGCCAGCAGCGTCGGGGGAGTGGCCGGCGGGGAGCTGTTTTTT. Its protein product is CASSVGGVAGGELFF.

V gene TRBV19 combines with J gene TRBJ2-3; weak D call: TRBD1 (6 bases). CDR3 length: 14 amino acids. V was trimmed by 7 bases and J by 1 base, leaving 12 bases between them. Germline V gene lookup returns CDR1 LNHDA and CDR2 SQIVND (reference sequence). CDR3 region: CASTNRVGTDTQYF. The CDR3 coding sequence is TGTGCCAGTACCAACAGGGTGGGCACAGATACGCAGTATTTT.

This sequence joins TRBV21-1 and TRBJ2-1; TRBD2 was called by the table and not checked on the DNA. TRBV21-1 is assigned pseudogene status. CDR3 length equals 17 residues. The CDR3 region has the DNA TGTGCCAGCAGCAGGAGACTAGCGGGAGGGTGTGGGAATGAGCAGTTCTTC. This sequence encodes CASSRRLAGGCGNEQFF.